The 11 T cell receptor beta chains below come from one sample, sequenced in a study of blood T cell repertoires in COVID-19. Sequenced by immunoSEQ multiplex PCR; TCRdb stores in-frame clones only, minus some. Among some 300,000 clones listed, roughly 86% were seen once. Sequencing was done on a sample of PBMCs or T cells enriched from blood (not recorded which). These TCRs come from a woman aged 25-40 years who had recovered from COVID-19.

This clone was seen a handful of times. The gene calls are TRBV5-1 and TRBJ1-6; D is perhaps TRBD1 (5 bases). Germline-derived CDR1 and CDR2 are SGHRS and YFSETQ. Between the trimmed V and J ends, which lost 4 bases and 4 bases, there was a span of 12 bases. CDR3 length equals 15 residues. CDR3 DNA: TGCGCCAGCAGCCCCGATGGGGGGTATAATTCACCCCTCCACTTT. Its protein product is CASSPDGGYNSPLHF.

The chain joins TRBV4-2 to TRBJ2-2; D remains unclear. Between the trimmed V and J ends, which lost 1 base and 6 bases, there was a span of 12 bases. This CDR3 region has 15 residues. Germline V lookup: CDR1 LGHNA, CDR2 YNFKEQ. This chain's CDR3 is CASSQGSQVSGELFF. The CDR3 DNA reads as TGTGCCAGCAGCCAAGGCTCCCAGGTCTCCGGGGAGCTGTTTTTT.

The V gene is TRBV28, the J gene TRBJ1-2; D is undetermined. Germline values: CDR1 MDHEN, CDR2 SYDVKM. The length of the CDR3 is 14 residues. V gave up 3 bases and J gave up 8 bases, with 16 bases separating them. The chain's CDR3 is CASSLARNVLGYTF. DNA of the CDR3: TGTGCCAGCAGTTTGGCGAGGAATGTTCTGGGCTACACCTTC.

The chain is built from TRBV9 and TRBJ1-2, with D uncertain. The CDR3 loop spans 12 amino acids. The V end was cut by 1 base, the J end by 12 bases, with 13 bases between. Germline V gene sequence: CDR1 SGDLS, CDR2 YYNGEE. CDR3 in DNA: TGTGCCAGCAGCGTAACCAGTTCCCCAGACACCTTC. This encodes CASSVTSSPDTF.

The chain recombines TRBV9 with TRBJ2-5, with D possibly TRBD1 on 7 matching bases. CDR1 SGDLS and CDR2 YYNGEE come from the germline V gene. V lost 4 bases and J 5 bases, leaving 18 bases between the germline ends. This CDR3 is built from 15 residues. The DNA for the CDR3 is TGTGCCAGCAGCCCTATGGAGGGGGCAAGGGAGACCCAGTACTTC. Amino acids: CASSPMEGARETQYF. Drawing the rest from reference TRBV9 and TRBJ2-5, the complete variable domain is DSGVTQTPKHLITATGQRVTLRCSPRSGDLSVYWYQQSLDQGLQFLIQYYNGEERAKGNILERFSAQQFPDLHSELNLSSLELGDSALYFCASSPMEGARETQYFGPGTRLLVL.

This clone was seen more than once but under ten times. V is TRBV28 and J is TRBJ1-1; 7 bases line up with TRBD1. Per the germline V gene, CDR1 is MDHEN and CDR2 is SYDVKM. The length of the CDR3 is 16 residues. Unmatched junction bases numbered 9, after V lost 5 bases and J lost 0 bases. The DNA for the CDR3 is TGTGCCAGCAGTAGCCGGGACAGAGTCATGAACACTGAAGCTTTCTTT. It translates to CASSSRDRVMNTEAFF.

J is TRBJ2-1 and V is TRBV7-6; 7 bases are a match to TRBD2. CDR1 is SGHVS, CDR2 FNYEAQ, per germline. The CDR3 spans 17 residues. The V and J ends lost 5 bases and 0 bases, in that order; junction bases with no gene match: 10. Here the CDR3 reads CASSPLGREFSYNEQFF. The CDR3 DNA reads TGTGCCAGCAGCCCCCTCGGGCGGGAGTTCTCCTACAATGAGCAGTTCTTC.

CDR3 loop: CSAPGFGPQHF. CDR3 nucleotides: TGCAGTGCTCCAGGGTTTGGGCCCCAGCATTTT. The V call is TRBV20-1, the J call TRBJ1-5; possibly TRBD1 for D (5 bases). Trimming took 5 bases from V and 9 from J, leaving 11 bases between them. Germline V lookup: CDR1 DFQATT, CDR2 SNEGSKA (reference sequence). The CDR3 consists of 11 residues.

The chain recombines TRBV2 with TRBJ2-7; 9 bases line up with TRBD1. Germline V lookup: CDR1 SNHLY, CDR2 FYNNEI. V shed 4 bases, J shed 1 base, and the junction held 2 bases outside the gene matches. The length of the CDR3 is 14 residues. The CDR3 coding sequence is TGTGCCAGCAGTGGACAGGGGGGTTCCTACGAGCAGTACTTC. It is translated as CASSGQGGSYEQYF.

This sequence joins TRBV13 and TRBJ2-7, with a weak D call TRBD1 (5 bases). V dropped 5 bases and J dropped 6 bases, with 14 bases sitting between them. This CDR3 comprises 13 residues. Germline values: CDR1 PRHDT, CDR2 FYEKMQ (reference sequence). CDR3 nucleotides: TGTGCCAGCAGCCAGGGCAGGGTTGGCGAGCAGTACTTC. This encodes CASSQGRVGEQYF.

The CDR3 DNA sequence: TGTGCCAGCAGCTTAGCGGGGGGACAAGAGACCCAGTACTTC. It is translated as CASSLAGGQETQYF. The chain recombines TRBV11-1 with TRBJ2-5, with D possibly TRBD2 on 6 matching bases. The CDR3 totals 14 residues. Germline assignment: CDR1 SGHAT and CDR2 FQDESV (reference sequence). V lost 0 bases and J 2 bases, leaving 7 bases between the germline ends.